These T cell receptor beta chains were read from a single sample in a study of shared clonotypes between healthy human individuals. Sequencing was performed with immunoSEQ multiplex PCR; in TCRdb, only in-frame clones are kept and a portion is missing. The profile shows nearly 1,000,000 clones, 60% to 85% of them singletons. Input material: memory CD4+ T cells sorted from blood. These receptor sequences come from a young man in good health. CDR3s include the opening cysteine and the closing phenylalanine or tryptophan. D genes are given only for firm matches. Clone size is stated in some rows and not others, as once, few, many or a class when expanded.

j_gene	d_gene	abundance	v_gene	CDR3aa	CDR3nt
TRBJ1-6	TRBD1	many	TRBV9	CASSVEGDRGNSPLHF	TGTGCCAGCAGCGTAGAAGGGGACAGGGGTAATTCACCCCTCCACTTT
TRBJ1-3	.	.	TRBV29-1	CSVSPPGSSGNTIYF	TGCAGCGTTTCTCCGCCAGGGAGCTCTGGAAACACCATATATTTT
TRBJ2-7	.	.	TRBV6-6	CASSYSGGPDYF	TGTGCCAGCAGTTACTCGGGGGGGCCCGATTACTTC
TRBJ2-5	.	.	TRBV6-6	CASSRDSGETQYF	TGTGCCAGCAGCAGAGACAGCGGCGAGACCCAGTACTTC
TRBJ2-3	TRBD2	.	TRBV7-6	CASSLGGSRADTQYF	TGTGCCAGCAGCTTAGGCGGGAGCAGGGCAGATACGCAGTATTTT
TRBJ2-7	.	.	TRBV20-1	CSARDLGEQYF	TGCAGTGCTAGAGATCTAGGTGAGCAGTACTTC
TRBJ1-1	TRBD1	many	TRBV4-3	CASSQSKGEGANLTEAFF	TGCGCCAGCAGCCAATCTAAGGGGGAGGGGGCCAATCTAACTGAAGCTTTCTTT
TRBJ1-1	TRBD1	.	TRBV5-1	CASSNQGQGSLGAFF	TGCGCCAGCAGCAATCAAGGACAGGGAAGTTTAGGAGCTTTCTTT
TRBJ1-1	.	.	TRBV6-6	CASSYSTGNTEAFF	TGTGCCAGCAGTTACTCGACAGGGAACACTGAAGCTTTCTTT
TRBJ2-3	TRBD2	.	TRBV18	CASSPGSGDSTDTQYF	TGTGCCAGCTCACCAGGTAGCGGGGACAGCACAGATACGCAGTATTTT
TRBJ2-5	TRBD2	.	TRBV28	CASSLGFRTSGNQKETQYF	TGTGCCAGCAGTTTAGGCTTTCGGACTAGCGGGAATCAAAAAGAGACCCAGTACTTC